This TCR beta chain was found in a study of siplizumab effects on memory and regulatory T cells. About 9.2 x 10^4 TCR templates underwent assay in every sample. Method: immunoSEQ multiplex PCR; TCRdb's copy keeps in-frame clones and lacks some. The sample shows approximately 98,000 clones, around 94% of them seen only once. The CDR3 runs 11 residues. Germline-derived CDR1 and CDR2 are SQVTM and ANQGSEA. Trimming removed 3 bases from V and 2 bases from J, with 2 bases in between. This rearrangement joins TRBV29-1 to TRBJ2-1; unclear D gene. The origin of this receptor is a human donor in good health. Sequenced material: non-Treg CD4+ T cells sorted from blood. The CDR3 spells CSVETYNEQFF. CDR3 nucleotides: TGCAGCGTTGAGACCTACAATGAGCAGTTCTTC.